The 25 T cell receptor beta chains presented below share a single source sample, sequenced in a study of pediatric ulcerative colitis. Assay: immunoSEQ multiplex PCR; the TCRdb copy retains only in-frame clones and omits some. The table has around 64,000 clones, more than 60% seen once. Specimen: blood. Every receptor here comes from a boy aged 10-17 years with moderate ulcerative colitis.

The CDR3 DNA sequence: TGTGCCAGCACCTTCCAAGATACGCAGTATTTT. This sequence encodes CASTFQDTQYF. The genes are TRBV6-6 and TRBJ2-3; no clear D gene. The germline CDR1 and CDR2 sequences are MNHNY and SVGAGI (reference sequence). The CDR3 is made up of 11 amino acids. Trimming pared 7 bases from V and 5 bases from J, leaving 7 bases between.

This chain links TRBV6-6 with TRBJ1-3; D gene unclear. Per the germline V gene, CDR1 is MNHNY and CDR2 is SVGAGI (reference sequence). CDR3 length equals 16 residues. V gave up 4 bases and J gave up 0 bases, with 13 bases separating them. The CDR3 DNA sequence: TGTGCCAGCAGTTCTCCAGCGAGCAGCTCTGGAAACACCATATATTTT. This gives the protein CASSSPASSSGNTIYF.

This clone appeared a few times. This chain joins TRBV6-6 and TRBJ1-4; TRBD1 aligns across 8 bases. With 6 bases clipped from V and 1 base from J, the junction kept 7 bases outside the gene matches. This CDR3 contains 16 residues. CDR1 MNHNY and CDR2 SVGAGI come from the germline V gene (reference sequence). The CDR3 spells CASRTTGTGTNEKLFF. The CDR3 DNA is TGTGCCAGCAGAACCACCGGGACAGGAACTAATGAAAAACTGTTTTTT.

This clone was picked up a small number of times. The CDR3 DNA sequence: TGCAGCGCCTCCGGGACAGCGAACACTGAAGCTTTCTTT. Protein product: CSASGTANTEAFF. V and J are TRBV29-1 and TRBJ1-1, with TRBD1 matching over 7 bases. The ends lost 7 bases at V and 1 base at J; junction bases unmatched: 6. This CDR3 spans 13 amino acids. Germline CDR1 SQVTM, CDR2 ANQGSEA.

The chain couples TRBV5-8 to TRBJ1-1; D gene unclear. CDR1 and CDR2 (germline): SGHTS, YDEGEE. Between the trimmed V and J ends, which lost 3 bases and 0 bases, there was a span of 15 bases. The CDR3 spans 16 residues. The CDR3: CASSSGATDMNTEAFF. In nucleotides, the CDR3 is TGTGCCAGCAGCTCGGGAGCTACAGACATGAACACTGAAGCTTTCTTT. Together with reference TRBV5-8 and TRBJ1-1, the CDR3 gives the full variable domain: EAGVTQSPTHLIKTRGQQATLRCSPISGHTSVYWYQQALGLGLQFLLWYDEGEERNRGNFPPRFSGRQFPNYSSELNVNALELEDSALYLCASSSGATDMNTEAFFGQGTRLTVV.

The J gene is TRBJ2-7, the V gene TRBV6-1; weak D call: TRBD2 (6 bases). Germline V gene sequence: CDR1 MNHNS, CDR2 SASEGT. The CDR3 contains 15 residues. With 2 bases removed from V and 1 base from J, the gap between germline ends came to 12 bases. DNA for the CDR3: TGTGCCAGCAGTGAAAAAAAGGGAGGATCCTACGAGCAGTACTTC. This encodes CASSEKKGGSYEQYF.

This clone came up once. V is TRBV19 and J is TRBJ2-2; unclear D gene. V gave up 8 bases and J gave up 6 bases, with 13 bases separating them. CDR1 is LNHDA, CDR2 SQIVND, per germline (reference sequence). This CDR3 has 13 residues. CDR3 protein: CASGPIRAGELFF. DNA of the CDR3: TGTGCCAGTGGCCCTATACGGGCCGGGGAGCTGTTTTTT.

The chain recombines TRBV5-4 with TRBJ2-5; no clear D. The CDR3 has 13 residues. The V and J ends lost 9 bases and 7 bases respectively, with 19 bases between them. Germline CDR1 SGHNT, CDR2 YYREEE (reference sequence). The DNA for the CDR3 is TGTGCCACCAAGGGCCCGGGCGGATGGACCCAGTACTTC. This translates into CATKGPGGWTQYF.

The sample holds one count of this clone. The chain joins TRBV7-3 to TRBJ2-3, with D possibly called TRBD1 or TRBD2 (6 bases each). There are 16 residues in the CDR3. The V end lost 4 bases, the J end lost 0 bases, and 14 bases lay between the germline ends. Germline V gene lookup returns CDR1 SGHTA and CDR2 FQGTGA. This CDR3 is CASSSQGGSSTDTQYF. CDR3 coding DNA: TGTGCCAGCAGCTCACAGGGAGGCTCTAGCACAGATACGCAGTATTTT.

In its sample, this clone was seen a few times. The chain combines TRBV18 with TRBJ1-5; D unclear. The germline gives CDR1 KGHSH, CDR2 LQKENI. The CDR3 runs to 14 residues. V dropped 6 bases and J dropped 1 base, with 10 bases sitting between them. The CDR3 loop is CASSPGISNQPQHF. The CDR3, as DNA: TGTGCCAGCTCCCCGGGCATAAGCAATCAGCCCCAGCATTTT.

There are a few counts of this clone. The rearrangement links TRBV5-1 to TRBJ1-2; D possibly corresponds to TRBD1 (5 bases). The V end was cut by 0 bases, the J end by 8 bases, with 11 bases between. The CDR3 runs 13 residues. Germline values: CDR1 SGHRS, CDR2 YFSETQ. CDR3 sequence: CASSLGAGRGYTF. The CDR3 DNA sequence: TGCGCCAGCAGCTTGGGGGCAGGGAGAGGCTACACCTTC.

This chain links TRBV2 with TRBJ1-5; D remains unclear. Trimming removed 6 bases at V and 4 bases at J, with 13 bases between. Germline V lookup: CDR1 SNHLY, CDR2 FYNNEI. There are 14 residues in the CDR3. The DNA of the CDR3 is TGTGCCAGCAGATTCAGTGACTTTAATCAGCCCCAGCATTTT. Protein: CASRFSDFNQPQHF.

The chain carries TRBV2 and TRBJ2-7, with 7 nucleotides matching TRBD1. This CDR3 is built from 15 residues. Germline CDR1 is SNHLY and CDR2 is FYNNEI. The junction had 7 bases not matched to a gene; V was cut back by 3 bases and J by 2 bases. CDR3 nucleotide sequence: TGTGCCAGCAGTGAGCCGAGACAGGGTACCTACGAGCAGTACTTC. This gives the protein CASSEPRQGTYEQYF.

This chain joins TRBV5-6 and TRBJ1-3; possible D gene TRBD1, 5 bases. Trimming removed 3 bases from V and 4 bases from J, with 17 bases in between. Per the germline V gene, CDR1 is SGHDT and CDR2 is YYEEEE. The CDR3 length is 16 residues. CDR3 loop: CASSWTLDSLGNTIYF. Here the CDR3 DNA reads TGTGCCAGCAGCTGGACCCTCGACAGCCTCGGAAACACCATATATTTT.

The chain recombines TRBV10-2 with TRBJ1-4; TRBD1 might be the D (6 bases). The germline V gene encodes CDR1 WSHSY and CDR2 SAAADI. This CDR3 spans 14 amino acids. Trimming took 6 bases from V and 4 from J, leaving 12 bases between them. The CDR3, as DNA: TGCGCCAGCAGGACCTCAGGGGTTAATGAAAAACTGTTTTTT. Translation: CASRTSGVNEKLFF.

The V call is TRBV27, the J call TRBJ1-2; D is perhaps TRBD1 (5 bases). The CDR3 totals 12 residues. Germline lookup yields CDR1 MNHEY and CDR2 SMNVEV (reference sequence). The V gene lost 8 bases and the J gene lost 1 base, with 8 bases spanning the gap. CDR3: CASGGVNYGYTF. In DNA form, the CDR3 reads TGTGCCAGCGGGGGGGTTAACTATGGCTACACCTTC.

V is TRBV9 and J is TRBJ2-1, with D uncertain. V shed 0 bases and J shed 2 bases, with 12 bases lying between them. CDR1 and CDR2 from the germline V gene are SGDLS and YYNGEE. The CDR3 totals 16 residues. CDR3 in DNA: TGTGCCAGCAGCGTAGCGTACGGCGGAACCTACAATGAGCAGTTCTTC. It is translated as CASSVAYGGTYNEQFF. The whole variable domain, filled in from reference TRBV9 and TRBJ2-1, reads DSGVTQTPKHLITATGQRVTLRCSPRSGDLSVYWYQQSLDQGLQFLIQYYNGEERAKGNILERFSAQQFPDLHSELNLSSLELGDSALYFCASSVAYGGTYNEQFFGPGTRLTVL.

J is TRBJ2-7 and V is TRBV4-1; TRBD1 agrees at 10 bases. CDR3 size: 17 residues. Germline V lookup: CDR1 MGHRA, CDR2 YSYEKL. The trim removed 6 bases at V and 5 bases at J, leaving 16 bases unmatched. The CDR3 spells CASRRTPGQGSNHEQYF. The CDR3 DNA is TGCGCCAGCAGACGCACTCCGGGACAGGGGAGCAACCACGAGCAGTACTTC.

This clone has a handful of counts. The chain carries TRBV5-1 and TRBJ1-5, with 7 nucleotides matching TRBD1. Germline V CDR1 and CDR2: SGHRS, YFSETQ. The CDR3 runs 15 residues. The J segment lost 1 base and the V segment lost 3 bases, leaving 4 bases of the junction unmatched. The CDR3 DNA sequence: TGCGCCAGCAGCTCGACAGGGATGAGCAATCAGCCCCAGCATTTT. This encodes CASSSTGMSNQPQHF. Using reference TRBV5-1 and TRBJ1-5 for the parts outside the CDR3, the full variable domain is KAGVTQTPRYLIKTRGQQVTLSCSPISGHRSVSWYQQTPGQGLQFLFEYFSETQRNKGNFPGRFSGRQFSNSRSEMNVSTLELGDSALYLCASSSTGMSNQPQHFGDGTRLSIL.

The chain links TRBV27 to TRBJ2-7, with 9 bases lining up with TRBD2. V lost 3 bases, J lost 7 bases, and 10 bases stayed unmatched. The germline gives CDR1 MNHEY, CDR2 SMNVEV (reference sequence). This CDR3 region has 15 residues. For the CDR3, the DNA is TGTGCCAGCAGTTTTCGGCTAGCGGGATACCAGGAGCAGTACTTC. Amino acid sequence: CASSFRLAGYQEQYF.

The table lists this clone with a count of one. The chain uses TRBV9 and TRBJ1-2; possible D gene TRBD1, 5 bases. The CDR3 loop spans 13 amino acids. Germline CDR1 is SGDLS and CDR2 is YYNGEE. Trimming removed 3 bases from V and 4 bases from J, with 10 bases in between. The CDR3 protein is CASSDGGVYGYTF. Written as DNA, the CDR3 is TGTGCCAGCAGCGACGGAGGGGTCTATGGCTACACCTTC.

V and J are TRBV6-6 and TRBJ2-3; D is possibly TRBD1 (6 bases). V was trimmed by 6 bases and J by 0 bases, leaving 10 bases between them. Germline V gene sequence: CDR1 MNHNY, CDR2 SVGAGI (reference sequence). The CDR3 has 14 amino acids. The DNA of the CDR3 is TGTGCCAGCAGGTTAGGACAGAGCACAGATACGCAGTATTTT. The encoded protein is CASRLGQSTDTQYF.

The chain is built from TRBV28 and TRBJ2-7; D may be TRBD1 (5 bases). The CDR3 extends over 16 amino acids. V lost 5 bases to trimming and J lost 1 base, with 18 bases between them. Germline V CDR1 and CDR2: MDHEN, SYDVKM. The CDR3 DNA is TGTGCCAGCAGTCAAGTTGGGGCGACGTTTTCCTACGAGCAGTACTTC. It yields the protein CASSQVGATFSYEQYF.

The V call is TRBV4-1, the J call TRBJ2-7; D is unclear. CDR1 is MGHRA and CDR2 is YSYEKL in the germline V gene. The V end was cut by 4 bases, the J end by 0 bases, with 10 bases between. This CDR3 contains 14 residues. CDR3 sequence (DNA): TGCGCCAGCAGCCGAAGCGATAGCTCCTACGAGCAGTACTTC. Its translation: CASSRSDSSYEQYF.

V is TRBV5-1 and J is TRBJ2-3; D is unclear. Trimming removed 0 bases from V and 3 bases from J, with 11 bases in between. CDR3 length: 15 amino acids. CDR1 and CDR2 from the germline V gene are SGHRS and YFSETQ. The CDR3 reads CASSLESWETDTQYF. The CDR3 bases are TGCGCCAGCAGCTTGGAGTCGTGGGAAACAGATACGCAGTATTTT.